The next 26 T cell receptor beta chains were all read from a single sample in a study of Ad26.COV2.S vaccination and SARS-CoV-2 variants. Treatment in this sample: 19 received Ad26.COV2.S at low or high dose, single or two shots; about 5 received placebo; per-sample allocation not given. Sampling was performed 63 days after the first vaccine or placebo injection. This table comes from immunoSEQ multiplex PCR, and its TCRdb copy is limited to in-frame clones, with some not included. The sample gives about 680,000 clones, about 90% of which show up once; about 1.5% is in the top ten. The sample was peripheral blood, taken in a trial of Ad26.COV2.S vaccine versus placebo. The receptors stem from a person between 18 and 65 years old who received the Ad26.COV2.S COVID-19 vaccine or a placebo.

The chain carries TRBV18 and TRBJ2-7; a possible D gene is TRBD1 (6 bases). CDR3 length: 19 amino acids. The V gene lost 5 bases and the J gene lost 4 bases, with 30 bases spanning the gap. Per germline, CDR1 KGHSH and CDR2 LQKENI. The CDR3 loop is CASSSLLIGTQDVQYEQYF. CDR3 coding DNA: TGTGCCAGCTCATCTCTATTGATCGGGACACAGGACGTTCAGTACGAGCAGTACTTC.

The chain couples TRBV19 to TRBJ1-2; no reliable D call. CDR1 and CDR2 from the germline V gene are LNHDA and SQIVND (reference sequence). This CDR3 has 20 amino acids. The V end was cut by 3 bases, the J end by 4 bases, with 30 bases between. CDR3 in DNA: TGTGCCAGTAGTATTGGATACCAGACGCAGGCGCCTTACCTATTCTATGGCTACACCTTC. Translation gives CASSIGYQTQAPYLFYGYTF.

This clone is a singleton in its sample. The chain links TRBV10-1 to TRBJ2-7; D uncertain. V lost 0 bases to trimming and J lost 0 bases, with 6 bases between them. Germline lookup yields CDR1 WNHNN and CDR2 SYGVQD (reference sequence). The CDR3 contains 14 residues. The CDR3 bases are TGCGCCAGCAGTGAGTCGCCTAGCTCCTACGAGCAGTACTTC. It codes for CASSESPSSYEQYF.

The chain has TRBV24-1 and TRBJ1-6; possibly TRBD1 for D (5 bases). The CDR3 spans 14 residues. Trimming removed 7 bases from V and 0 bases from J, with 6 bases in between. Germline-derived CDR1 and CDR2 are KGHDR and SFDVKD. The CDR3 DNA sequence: TGTGCCACCAGCGACAGCTCCTATAATTCACCCCTCCACTTT. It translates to CATSDSSYNSPLHF.

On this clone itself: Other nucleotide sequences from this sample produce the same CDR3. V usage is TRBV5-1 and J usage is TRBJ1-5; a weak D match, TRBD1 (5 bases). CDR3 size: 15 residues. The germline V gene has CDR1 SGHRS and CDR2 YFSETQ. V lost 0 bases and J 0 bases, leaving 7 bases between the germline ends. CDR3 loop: CASSLAGGSNQPQHF. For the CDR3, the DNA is TGCGCCAGCAGCTTGGCGGGGGGTAGCAATCAGCCCCAGCATTTT. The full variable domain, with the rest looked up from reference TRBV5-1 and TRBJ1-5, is KAGVTQTPRYLIKTRGQQVTLSCSPISGHRSVSWYQQTPGQGLQFLFEYFSETQRNKGNFPGRFSGRQFSNSRSEMNVSTLELGDSALYLCASSLAGGSNQPQHFGDGTRLSIL.

The CDR3 spells CASSDRGYGYTF. The CDR3, as DNA: TGTGCCAGCAGTGACAGGGGGTATGGCTACACCTTC. The chain uses TRBV2 and TRBJ1-2; 7 bases agree with TRBD1. Germline V CDR1 and CDR2: SNHLY, FYNNEI. The CDR3 spans 12 residues. V shed 3 bases and J 5 bases; nucleotides not matched to a gene: 0.

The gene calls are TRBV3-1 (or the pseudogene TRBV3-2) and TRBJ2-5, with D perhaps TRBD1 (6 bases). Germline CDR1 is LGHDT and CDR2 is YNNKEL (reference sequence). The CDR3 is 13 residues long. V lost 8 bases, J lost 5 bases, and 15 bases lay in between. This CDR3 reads CASGWDTLETQYF. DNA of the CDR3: TGTGCCAGCGGATGGGACACGTTGGAGACCCAGTACTTC.

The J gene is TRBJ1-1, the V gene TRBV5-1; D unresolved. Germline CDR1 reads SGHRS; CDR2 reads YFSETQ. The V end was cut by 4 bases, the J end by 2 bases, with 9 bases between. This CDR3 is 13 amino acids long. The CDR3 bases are TGCGCCAGCAGCCGAGACACTAACACTGAAGCTTTCTTT. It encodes CASSRDTNTEAFF.

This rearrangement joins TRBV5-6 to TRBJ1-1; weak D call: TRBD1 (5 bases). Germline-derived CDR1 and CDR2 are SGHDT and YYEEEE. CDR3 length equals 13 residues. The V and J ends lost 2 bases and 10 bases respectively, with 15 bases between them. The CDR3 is CASSFRDLLGAFF. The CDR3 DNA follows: TGTGCCAGCAGCTTCCGGGACCTTCTGGGAGCTTTCTTT.

The CDR3 loop is CASSISETHTGELFF. CDR3 nucleotides: TGTGCCAGTAGTATATCCGAGACCCACACCGGGGAGCTGTTTTTT. The chain carries TRBV19 and TRBJ2-2, with D hard to call. The CDR3 is 15 amino acids. Germline V gene lookup returns CDR1 LNHDA and CDR2 SQIVND (reference sequence). Trimming took 2 bases from V and 3 from J, leaving 10 bases between them.

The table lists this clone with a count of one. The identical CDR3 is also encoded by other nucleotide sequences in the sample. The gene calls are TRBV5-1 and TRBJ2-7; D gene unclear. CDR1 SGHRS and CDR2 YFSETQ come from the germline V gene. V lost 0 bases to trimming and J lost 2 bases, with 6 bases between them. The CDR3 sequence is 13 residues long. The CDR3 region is CASSLGDPYEQYF. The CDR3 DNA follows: TGCGCCAGCAGCTTGGGGGATCCCTACGAGCAGTACTTC. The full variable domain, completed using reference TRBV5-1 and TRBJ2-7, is KAGVTQTPRYLIKTRGQQVTLSCSPISGHRSVSWYQQTPGQGLQFLFEYFSETQRNKGNFPGRFSGRQFSNSRSEMNVSTLELGDSALYLCASSLGDPYEQYFGPGTRLTVT.

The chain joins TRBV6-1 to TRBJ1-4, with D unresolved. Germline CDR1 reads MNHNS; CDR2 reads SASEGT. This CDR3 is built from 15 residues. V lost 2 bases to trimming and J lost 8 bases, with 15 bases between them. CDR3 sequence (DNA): TGTGCCAGCAGTGAATTAGGGAGGGCGTGGGAAAAACTGTTTTTT. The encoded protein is CASSELGRAWEKLFF.

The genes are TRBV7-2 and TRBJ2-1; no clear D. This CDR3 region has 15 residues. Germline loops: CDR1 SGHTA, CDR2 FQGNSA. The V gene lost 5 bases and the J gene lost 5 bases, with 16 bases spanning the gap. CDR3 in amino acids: CASSIYTAGDNEQFF. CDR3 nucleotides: TGTGCCAGCAGCATTTACACGGCTGGGGACAATGAGCAGTTCTTC.

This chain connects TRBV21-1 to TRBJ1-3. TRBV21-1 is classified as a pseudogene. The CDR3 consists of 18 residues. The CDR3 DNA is TGTGCCAGCCCCGGGGGGAATTATTCGAACGGGTCTGGAAACACCATATATTTT. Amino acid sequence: CASPGGNYSNGSGNTIYF.

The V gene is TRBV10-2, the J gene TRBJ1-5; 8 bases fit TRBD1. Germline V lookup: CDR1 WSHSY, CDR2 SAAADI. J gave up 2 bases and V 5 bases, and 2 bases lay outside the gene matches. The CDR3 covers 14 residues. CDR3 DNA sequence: TGCGCCAGCAGTCCGGGACAGGGCAATCAGCCCCAGCATTTT. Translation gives CASSPGQGNQPQHF.

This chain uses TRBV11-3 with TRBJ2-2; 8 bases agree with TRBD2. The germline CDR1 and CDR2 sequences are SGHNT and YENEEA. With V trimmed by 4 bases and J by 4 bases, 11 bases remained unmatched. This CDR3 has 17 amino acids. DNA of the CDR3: TGTGCCAGCAGCTCACCGGGACTAGGGTCGCGCACCGGGGAGCTGTTTTTT. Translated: CASSSPGLGSRTGELFF.

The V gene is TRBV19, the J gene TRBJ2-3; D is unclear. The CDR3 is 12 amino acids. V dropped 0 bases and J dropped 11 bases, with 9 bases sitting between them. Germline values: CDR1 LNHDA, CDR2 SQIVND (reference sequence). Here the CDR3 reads CASSIESDKQYF. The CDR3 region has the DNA TGTGCCAGTAGTATAGAAAGCGACAAGCAGTATTTT. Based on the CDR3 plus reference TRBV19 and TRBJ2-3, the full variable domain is DGGITQSPKYLFRKEGQNVTLSCEQNLNHDAMYWYRQDPGQGLRLIYYSQIVNDFQKGDIAEGYSVSREKKESFPLTVTSAQKNPTAFYLCASSIESDKQYFGPGTRLTVL.

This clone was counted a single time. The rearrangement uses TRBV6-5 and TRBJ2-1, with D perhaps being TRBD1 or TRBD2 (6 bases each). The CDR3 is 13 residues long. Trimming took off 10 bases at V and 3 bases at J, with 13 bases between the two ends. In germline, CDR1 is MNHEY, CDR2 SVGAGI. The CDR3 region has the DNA TGTGCCACCGAGGGGGGTTACTACAATGAGCAGTTCTTC. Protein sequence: CATEGGYYNEQFF.

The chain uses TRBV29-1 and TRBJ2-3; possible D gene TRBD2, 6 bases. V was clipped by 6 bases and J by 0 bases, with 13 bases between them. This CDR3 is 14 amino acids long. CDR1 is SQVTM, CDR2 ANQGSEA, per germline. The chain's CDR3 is CSVRGTDSTDTQYF. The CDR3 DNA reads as TGCAGCGTCCGCGGGACCGACAGCACAGATACGCAGTATTTT.

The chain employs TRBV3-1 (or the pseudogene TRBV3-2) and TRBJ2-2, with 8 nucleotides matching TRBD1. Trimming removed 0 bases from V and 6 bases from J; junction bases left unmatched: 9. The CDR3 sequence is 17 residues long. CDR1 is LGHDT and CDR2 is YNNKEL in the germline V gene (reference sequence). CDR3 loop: CASSQDVQGGRAGELFF. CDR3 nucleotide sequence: TGTGCCAGCAGCCAAGATGTACAGGGGGGACGGGCCGGGGAGCTGTTTTTT.

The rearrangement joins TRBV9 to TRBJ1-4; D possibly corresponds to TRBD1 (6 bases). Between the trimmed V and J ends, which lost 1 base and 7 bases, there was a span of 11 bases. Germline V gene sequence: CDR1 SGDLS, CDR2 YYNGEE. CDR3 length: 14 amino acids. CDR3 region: CASSVQGLGEKLFF. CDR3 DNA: TGTGCCAGCAGCGTACAGGGGCTAGGTGAAAAACTGTTTTTT.

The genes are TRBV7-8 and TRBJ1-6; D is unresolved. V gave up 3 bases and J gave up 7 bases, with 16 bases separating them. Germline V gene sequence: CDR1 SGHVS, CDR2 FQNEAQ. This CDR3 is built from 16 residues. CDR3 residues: CASSLVGPAINSPLHF. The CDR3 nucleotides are TGTGCCAGCAGCTTGGTAGGGCCGGCGATCAATTCACCCCTCCACTTT.

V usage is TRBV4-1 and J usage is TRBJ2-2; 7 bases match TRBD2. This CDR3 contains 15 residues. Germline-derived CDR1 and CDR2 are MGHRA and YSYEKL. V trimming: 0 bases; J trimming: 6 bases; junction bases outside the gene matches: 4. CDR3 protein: CASSQEGGGAGELFF. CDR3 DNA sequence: TGCGCCAGCAGCCAAGAAGGCGGGGGAGCCGGGGAGCTGTTTTTT.

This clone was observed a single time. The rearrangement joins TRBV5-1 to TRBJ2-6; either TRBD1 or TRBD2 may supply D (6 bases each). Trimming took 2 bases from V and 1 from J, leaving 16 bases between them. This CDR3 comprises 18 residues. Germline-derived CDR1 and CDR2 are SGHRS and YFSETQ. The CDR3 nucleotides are TGCGCCAGCAGCTTACCTCGGGGGCCGGAATCTGGGGCCAACGTCCTGACTTTC. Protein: CASSLPRGPESGANVLTF.

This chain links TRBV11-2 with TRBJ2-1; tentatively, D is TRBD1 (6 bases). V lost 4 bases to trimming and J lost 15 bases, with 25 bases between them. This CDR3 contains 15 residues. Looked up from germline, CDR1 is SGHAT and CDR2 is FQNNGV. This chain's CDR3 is CASSSGTNPTYDVFF. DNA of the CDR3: TGTGCCAGCAGCTCCGGGACAAACCCAACGTACGATGTGTTCTTC. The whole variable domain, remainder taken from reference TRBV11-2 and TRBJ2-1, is EAGVAQSPRYKIIEKRQSVAFWCNPISGHATLYWYQQILGQGPKLLIQFQNNGVVDDSQLPKDRFSAERLKGVDSTLKIQPAKLEDSAVYLCASSSGTNPTYDVFFGPGTRLTVL.

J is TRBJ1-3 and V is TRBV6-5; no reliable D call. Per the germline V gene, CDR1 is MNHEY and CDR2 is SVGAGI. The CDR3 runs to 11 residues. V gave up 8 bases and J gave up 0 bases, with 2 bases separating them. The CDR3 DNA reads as TGTGCCAGCTTCTCTGGAAACACCATATATTTT. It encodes CASFSGNTIYF.